The clone carrying this T cell receptor (beta chain) has more than one count but fewer than ten. Its target is not known. The CDR3 covers 15 residues. Germline trimming cut 3 bases from V and 5 bases from J; bases unmatched to any gene: 6. Germline CDR1 ENHRY, CDR2 SYGVKD. TCRdb processed the 5' RACE reads anew with MiXCR; each CDR3 protein has one entry. Of 92,000 or so distinct CDR3 sequences in the sample, around 13% are singletons; the top ten hold about 25%. The source of the sample is a study of T-cell memory formation after mild COVID-19. The wider study: The study found TCR clusters largely donor specific.

Overall study findings and caveats: A subset of responding clones appeared in pre-infection memory, suggesting cross-reactive memory joined. Shrinking CD4+ clones resided mostly in CM and EM, and CD8+ ones in EMRA.

The sequenced sample consisted of PBMCs or a T cell subset sorted from them (not recorded which). This receptor was identified in an adult woman who had mild COVID-19 (a few samples of this study predate the infection). Cell type and time point are not known. This chain joins TRBV10-3 and TRBJ1-1, with 10 bases lining up with TRBD1. This CDR3 is CAISDTGQGGTEAFF. CDR3 DNA sequence: TGTGCCATCAGTGACACAGGACAGGGGGGGACTGAAGCTTTCTTT.